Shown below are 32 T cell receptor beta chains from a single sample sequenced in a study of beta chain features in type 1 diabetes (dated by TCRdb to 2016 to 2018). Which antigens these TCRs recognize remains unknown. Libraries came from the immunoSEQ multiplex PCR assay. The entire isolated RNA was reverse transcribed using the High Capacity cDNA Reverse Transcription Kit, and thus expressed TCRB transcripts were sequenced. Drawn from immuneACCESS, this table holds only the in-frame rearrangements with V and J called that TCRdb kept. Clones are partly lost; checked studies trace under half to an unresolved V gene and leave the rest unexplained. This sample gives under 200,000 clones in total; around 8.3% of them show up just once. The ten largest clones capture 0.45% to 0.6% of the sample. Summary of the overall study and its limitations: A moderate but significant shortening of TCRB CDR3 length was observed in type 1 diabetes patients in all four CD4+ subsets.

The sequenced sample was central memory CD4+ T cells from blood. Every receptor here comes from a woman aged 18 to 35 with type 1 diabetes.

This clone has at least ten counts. The CDR3 loop is CASSSLTGSDTQYF. In DNA, the CDR3 is TGTGCCAGCAGCTCATTGACAGGTTCAGATACGCAGTATTTT. This rearrangement joins TRBV7-9 to TRBJ2-3; tentatively, D is TRBD1 (6 bases). Germline V CDR1 and CDR2: SEHNR, FQNEAQ (reference sequence). This CDR3 has 14 residues. V was trimmed by 4 bases and J by 4 bases, leaving 12 bases between them.

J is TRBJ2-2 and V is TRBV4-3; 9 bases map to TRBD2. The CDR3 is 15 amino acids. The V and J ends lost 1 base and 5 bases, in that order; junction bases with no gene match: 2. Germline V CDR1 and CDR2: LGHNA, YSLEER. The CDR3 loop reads CASSQVSGRTGELFF. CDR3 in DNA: TGCGCCAGCAGCCAAGTCAGCGGGAGGACCGGGGAGCTGTTTTTT.

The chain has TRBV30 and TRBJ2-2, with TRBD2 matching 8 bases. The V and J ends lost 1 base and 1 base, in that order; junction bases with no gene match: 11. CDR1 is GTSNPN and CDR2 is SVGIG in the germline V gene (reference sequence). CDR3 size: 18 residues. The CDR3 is CAWSAPPPSGGNTGELFF. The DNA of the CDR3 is TGTGCCTGGAGTGCCCCACCCCCCAGCGGGGGGAACACCGGGGAGCTGTTTTTT.

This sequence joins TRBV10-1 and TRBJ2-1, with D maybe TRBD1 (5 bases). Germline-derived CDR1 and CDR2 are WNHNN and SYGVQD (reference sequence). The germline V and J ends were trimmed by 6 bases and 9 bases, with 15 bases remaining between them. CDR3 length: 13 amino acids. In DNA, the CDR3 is TGCGCCAGCAGCAGACGAACCGACAGTGAGCAGTTCTTC. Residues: CASSRRTDSEQFF.

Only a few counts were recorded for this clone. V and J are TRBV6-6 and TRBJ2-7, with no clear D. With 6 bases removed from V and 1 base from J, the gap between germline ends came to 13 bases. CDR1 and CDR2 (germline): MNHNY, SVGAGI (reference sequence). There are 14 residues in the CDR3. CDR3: CASRNQDTSYEQYF. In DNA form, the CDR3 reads TGTGCCAGCAGAAACCAAGACACGTCCTACGAGCAGTACTTC.

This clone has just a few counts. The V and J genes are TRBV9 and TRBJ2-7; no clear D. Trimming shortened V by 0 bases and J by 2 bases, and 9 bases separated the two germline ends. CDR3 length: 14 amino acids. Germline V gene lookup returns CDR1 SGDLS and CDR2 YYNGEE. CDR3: CASSVDNYPYEQYF. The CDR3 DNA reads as TGTGCCAGCAGCGTAGACAATTATCCCTACGAGCAGTACTTC.

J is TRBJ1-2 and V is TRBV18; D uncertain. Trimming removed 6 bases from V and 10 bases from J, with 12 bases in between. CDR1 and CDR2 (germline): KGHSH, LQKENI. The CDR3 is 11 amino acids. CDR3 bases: TGTGCCAGCTCTTTTCAGCAGGTCTACACCTTC. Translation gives CASSFQQVYTF. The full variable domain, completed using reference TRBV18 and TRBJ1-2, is NAGVMQNPRHLVRRRGQEARLRCSPMKGHSHVYWYRQLPEEGLKFMVYLQKENIIDESGMPKERFSAEFPKEGPSILRIQQVVRGDSAAYFCASSFQQVYTFGSGTRLTVV.

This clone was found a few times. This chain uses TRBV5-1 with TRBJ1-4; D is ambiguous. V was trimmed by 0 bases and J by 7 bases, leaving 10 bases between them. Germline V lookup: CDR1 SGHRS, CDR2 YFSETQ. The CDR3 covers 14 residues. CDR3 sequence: CASSLGSGSEKLFF. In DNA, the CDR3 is TGCGCCAGCAGCTTGGGTAGCGGGAGTGAAAAACTGTTTTTT.

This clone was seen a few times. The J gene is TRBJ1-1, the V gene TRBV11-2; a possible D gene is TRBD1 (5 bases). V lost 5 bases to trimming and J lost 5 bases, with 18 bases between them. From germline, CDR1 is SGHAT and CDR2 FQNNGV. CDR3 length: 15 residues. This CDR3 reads CASSPAGRLGTEAFF. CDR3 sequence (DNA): TGTGCCAGCAGCCCCGCGGGGCGGTTGGGGACTGAAGCTTTCTTT.

The CDR3 protein is CASSLQGTSTDTQYF. DNA for the CDR3: TGTGCCAGCAGCTTACAGGGTACTAGCACAGATACGCAGTATTTT. This sequence joins TRBV7-2 and TRBJ2-3, with a weak D call TRBD1 (5 bases). Trimming took 2 bases from V and 0 from J, leaving 9 bases between them. The CDR3 totals 15 residues. Germline CDR1 and CDR2: SGHTA and FQGNSA.

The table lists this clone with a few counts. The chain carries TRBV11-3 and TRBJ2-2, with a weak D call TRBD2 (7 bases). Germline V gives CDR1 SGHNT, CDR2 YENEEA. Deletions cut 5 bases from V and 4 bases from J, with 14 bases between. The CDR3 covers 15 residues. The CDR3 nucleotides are TGTGCCAGCAGCCCTGGGGGGGGGCTCACCGGGGAGCTGTTTTTT. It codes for CASSPGGGLTGELFF. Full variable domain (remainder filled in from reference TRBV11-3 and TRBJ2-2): EAGVVQSPRYKIIEKKQPVAFWCNPISGHNTLYWYLQNLGQGPELLIRYENEEAVDDSQLPKDRFSAERLKGVDSTLKIQPAELGDSAVYLCASSPGGGLTGELFFGEGSRLTVL.

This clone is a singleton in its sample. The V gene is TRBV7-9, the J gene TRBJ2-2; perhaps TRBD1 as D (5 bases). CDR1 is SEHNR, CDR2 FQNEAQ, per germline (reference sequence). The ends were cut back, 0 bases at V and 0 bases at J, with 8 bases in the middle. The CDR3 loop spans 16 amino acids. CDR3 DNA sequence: TGTGCCAGCAGCTTAGCGGGGCCCTCGAACACCGGGGAGCTGTTTTTT. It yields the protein CASSLAGPSNTGELFF.

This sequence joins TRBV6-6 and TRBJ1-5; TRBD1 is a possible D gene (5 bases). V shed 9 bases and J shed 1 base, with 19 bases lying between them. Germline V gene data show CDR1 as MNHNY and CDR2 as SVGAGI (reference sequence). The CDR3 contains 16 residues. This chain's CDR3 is CASLAPAQESNQPQHF. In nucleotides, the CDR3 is TGTGCCAGTCTGGCACCTGCACAGGAGAGCAATCAGCCCCAGCATTTT.

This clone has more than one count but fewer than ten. CDR3 DNA sequence: TGCAGTGCTAGTACACAGGGATTCTGGTACTTC. It translates to CSASTQGFWYF. J is TRBJ2-7 and V is TRBV20-1; tentative D call: TRBD1 (6 bases). V lost 3 bases and J lost 12, with 15 bases in between. The CDR3 loop spans 11 amino acids. Germline V gene lookup returns CDR1 DFQATT and CDR2 SNEGSKA (reference sequence).

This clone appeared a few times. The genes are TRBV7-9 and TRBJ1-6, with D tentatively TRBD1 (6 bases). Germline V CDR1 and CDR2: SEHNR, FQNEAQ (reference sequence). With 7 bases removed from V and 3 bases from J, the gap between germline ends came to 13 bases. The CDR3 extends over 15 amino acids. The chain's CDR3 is CASIPGTSYNSPLHF. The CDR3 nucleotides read TGTGCCAGCATCCCCGGGACAAGCTATAATTCACCCCTCCACTTT.

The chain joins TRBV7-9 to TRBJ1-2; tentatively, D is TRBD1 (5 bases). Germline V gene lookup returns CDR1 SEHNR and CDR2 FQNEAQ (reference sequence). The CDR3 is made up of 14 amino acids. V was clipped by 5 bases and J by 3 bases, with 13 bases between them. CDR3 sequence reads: CASSGDGGYYGYTF. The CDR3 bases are TGTGCCAGCAGCGGAGACGGGGGTTACTATGGCTACACCTTC. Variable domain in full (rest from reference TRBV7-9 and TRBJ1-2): DTGVSQNPRHKITKRGQNVTFRCDPISEHNRLYWYRQTLGQGPEFLTYFQNEAQLEKSRLLSDRFSAERPKGSFSTLEIQRTEQGDSAMYLCASSGDGGYYGYTFGSGTRLTVV.

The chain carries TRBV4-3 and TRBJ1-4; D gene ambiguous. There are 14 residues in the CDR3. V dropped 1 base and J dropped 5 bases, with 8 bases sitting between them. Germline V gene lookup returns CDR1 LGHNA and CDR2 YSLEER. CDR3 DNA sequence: TGCGCCAGCAGCCAAGGAGGGTGGAATGAAAAACTGTTTTTT. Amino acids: CASSQGGWNEKLFF.

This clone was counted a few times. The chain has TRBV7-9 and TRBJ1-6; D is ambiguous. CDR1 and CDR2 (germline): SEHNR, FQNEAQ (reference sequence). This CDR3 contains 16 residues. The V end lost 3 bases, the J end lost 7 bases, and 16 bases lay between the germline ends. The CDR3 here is CASSFGGTLINSPLHF. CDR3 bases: TGTGCCAGCAGCTTTGGCGGAACTCTTATAAATTCACCCCTCCACTTT.

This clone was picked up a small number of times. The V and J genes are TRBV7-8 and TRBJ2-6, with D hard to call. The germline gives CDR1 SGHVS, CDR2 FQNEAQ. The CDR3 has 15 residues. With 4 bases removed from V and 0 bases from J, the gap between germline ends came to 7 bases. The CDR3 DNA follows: TGTGCCAGCAGCTCCCAGTCCTCTGGGGCCAACGTCCTGACTTTC. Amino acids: CASSSQSSGANVLTF.

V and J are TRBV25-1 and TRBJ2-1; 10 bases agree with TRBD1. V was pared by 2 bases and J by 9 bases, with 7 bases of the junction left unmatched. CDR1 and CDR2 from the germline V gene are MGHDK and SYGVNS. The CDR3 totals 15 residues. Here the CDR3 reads CASSETRTGGIEQFF. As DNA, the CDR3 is TGTGCCAGCAGTGAAACTCGGACAGGGGGGATTGAGCAGTTCTTC. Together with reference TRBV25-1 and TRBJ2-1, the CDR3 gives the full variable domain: EADIYQTPRYLVIGTGKKITLECSQTMGHDKMYWYQQDPGMELHLIHYSYGVNSTEKGDLSSESTVSRIRTEHFPLTLESARPSHTSQYLCASSETRTGGIEQFFGPGTRLTVL.

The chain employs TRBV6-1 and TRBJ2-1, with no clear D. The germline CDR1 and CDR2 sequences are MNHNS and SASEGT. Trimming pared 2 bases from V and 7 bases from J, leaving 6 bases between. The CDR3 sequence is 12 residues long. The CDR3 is CASSELVNEQFF. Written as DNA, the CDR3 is TGTGCCAGCAGTGAATTAGTGAATGAGCAGTTCTTC.

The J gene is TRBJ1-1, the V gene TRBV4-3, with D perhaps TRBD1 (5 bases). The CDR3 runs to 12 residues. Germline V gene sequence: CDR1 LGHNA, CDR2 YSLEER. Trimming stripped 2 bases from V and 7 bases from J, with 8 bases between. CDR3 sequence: CASSQQGFEAFF. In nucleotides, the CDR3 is TGCGCCAGCAGCCAACAGGGATTTGAAGCTTTCTTT.

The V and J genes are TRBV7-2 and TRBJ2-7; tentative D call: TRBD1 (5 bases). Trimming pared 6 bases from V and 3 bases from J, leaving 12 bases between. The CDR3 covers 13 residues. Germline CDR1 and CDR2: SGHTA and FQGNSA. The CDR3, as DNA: TGTGCCAGCAGTCCCCCAGGGTACTACGAGCAGTACTTC. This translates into CASSPPGYYEQYF.

DNA for the CDR3: TGTGCCAGCAGCTTTGGGGCGGACATGGACACTGAAGCTTTCTTT. It yields the protein CASSFGADMDTEAFF. The V and J genes are TRBV11-2 and TRBJ1-1, with D maybe TRBD1 (5 bases). The CDR3 extends over 15 amino acids. Per germline, CDR1 SGHAT and CDR2 FQNNGV. Trimming stripped 3 bases from V and 3 bases from J, with 14 bases between.

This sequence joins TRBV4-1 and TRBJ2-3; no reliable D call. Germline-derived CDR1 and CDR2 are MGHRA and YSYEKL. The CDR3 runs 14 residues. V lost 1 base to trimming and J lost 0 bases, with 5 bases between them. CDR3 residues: CASSQVLSTDTQYF. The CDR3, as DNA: TGCGCCAGCAGCCAAGTACTTAGCACAGATACGCAGTATTTT.

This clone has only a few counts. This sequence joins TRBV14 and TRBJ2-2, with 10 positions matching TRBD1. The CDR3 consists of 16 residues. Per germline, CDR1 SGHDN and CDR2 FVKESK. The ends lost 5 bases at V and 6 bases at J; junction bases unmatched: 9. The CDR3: CASSSTGQGGPGELFF. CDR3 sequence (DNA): TGTGCCAGCAGCTCTACAGGACAGGGGGGCCCCGGGGAGCTGTTTTTT.

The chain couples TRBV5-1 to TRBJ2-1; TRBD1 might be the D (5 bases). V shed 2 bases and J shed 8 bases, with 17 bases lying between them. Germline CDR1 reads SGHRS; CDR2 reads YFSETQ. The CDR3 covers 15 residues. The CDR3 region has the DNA TGCGCCAGCAGCTTTGAGACAGTAACCTTACATGAGCAGTTCTTC. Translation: CASSFETVTLHEQFF. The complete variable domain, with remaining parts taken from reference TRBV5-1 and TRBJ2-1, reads KAGVTQTPRYLIKTRGQQVTLSCSPISGHRSVSWYQQTPGQGLQFLFEYFSETQRNKGNFPGRFSGRQFSNSRSEMNVSTLELGDSALYLCASSFETVTLHEQFFGPGTRLTVL.

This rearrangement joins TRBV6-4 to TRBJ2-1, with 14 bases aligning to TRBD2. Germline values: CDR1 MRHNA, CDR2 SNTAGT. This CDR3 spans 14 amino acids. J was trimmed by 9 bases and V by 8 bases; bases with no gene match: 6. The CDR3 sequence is CASSGTSGSSEQFF. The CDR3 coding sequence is TGTGCCAGCTCCGGGACTAGCGGGAGTAGTGAGCAGTTCTTC.

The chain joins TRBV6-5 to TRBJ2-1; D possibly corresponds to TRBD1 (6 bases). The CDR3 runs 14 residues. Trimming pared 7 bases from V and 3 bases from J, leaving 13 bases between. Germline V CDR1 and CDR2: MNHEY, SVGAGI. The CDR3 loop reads CASKGERDYNEQFF. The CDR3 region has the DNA TGTGCCAGCAAGGGGGAGAGGGACTACAATGAGCAGTTCTTC.

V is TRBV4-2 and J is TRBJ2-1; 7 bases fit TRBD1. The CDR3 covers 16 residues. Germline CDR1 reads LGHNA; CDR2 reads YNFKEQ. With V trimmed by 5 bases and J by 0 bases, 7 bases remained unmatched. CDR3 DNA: TGTGCCAGCAGCGAGGGGACAGTTGACTCCTACAATGAGCAGTTCTTC. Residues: CASSEGTVDSYNEQFF.

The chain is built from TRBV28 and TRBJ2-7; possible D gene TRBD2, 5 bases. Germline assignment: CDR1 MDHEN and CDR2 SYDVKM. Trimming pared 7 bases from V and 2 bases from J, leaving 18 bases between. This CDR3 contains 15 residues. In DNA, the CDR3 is TGTGCCAGCACCTCGCCGTCGGGGTCCCCCTACGAGCAGTACTTC. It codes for CASTSPSGSPYEQYF.

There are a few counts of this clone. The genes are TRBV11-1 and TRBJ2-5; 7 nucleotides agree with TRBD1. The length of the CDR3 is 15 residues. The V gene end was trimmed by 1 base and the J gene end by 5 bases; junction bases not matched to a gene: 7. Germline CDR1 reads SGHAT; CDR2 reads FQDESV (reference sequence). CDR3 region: CASSLGAGGSETQYF. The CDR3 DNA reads TGTGCCAGCAGCTTAGGCGCAGGGGGTTCGGAGACCCAGTACTTC.